This entry lists 14 T cell receptor beta chains sequenced from one sample in a study of blood T cell repertoires in COVID-19. The repertoire was sequenced with immunoSEQ multiplex PCR; TCRdb's copy has only in-frame clones and lacks some. The data show about 280,000 clones, roughly 80% seen once. Sequencing was performed on PBMCs or T cells enriched from blood (not recorded which). These receptors all come from a man in his forties who had been exposed to COVID-19.

The chain uses TRBV5-1 and TRBJ2-7; TRBD2 agrees at 13 bases. The CDR3 contains 18 residues. V shed 2 bases, J shed 4 bases, and the junction held 12 bases outside the gene matches. The germline CDR1 and CDR2 sequences are SGHRS and YFSETQ. The CDR3 DNA sequence: TGCGCCAGCAGCTTAGGACTAGCGGGAGTTCTTGTCGTTTACGAGCAGTACTTC. Amino acids: CASSLGLAGVLVVYEQYF.

J is TRBJ2-7 and V is TRBV7-9; 16 bases are shared with TRBD2. CDR1 and CDR2 from the germline V gene are SEHNR and FQNEAQ (reference sequence). The V segment lost 5 bases and the J segment 0 bases; nucleotides outside the gene matches: 13. This CDR3 region has 20 residues. DNA of the CDR3: TGTGCCAGCAGCAGCAAACCGCCGGGACTAGCGGGAGGGAGCTCCTACGAGCAGTACTTC. Protein: CASSSKPPGLAGGSSYEQYF.

This clone was seen a few times. The chain joins TRBV2 to TRBJ2-7, with D uncertain. The V gene lost 4 bases and the J gene lost 4 bases, with 8 bases spanning the gap. The CDR3 loop spans 12 amino acids. Looked up from germline, CDR1 is SNHLY and CDR2 is FYNNEI. CDR3 DNA: TGTGCCAGCAGTGCACAGAGTTACGAGCAGTACTTC. Amino acid sequence: CASSAQSYEQYF.

V and J are TRBV6-5 and TRBJ1-2, with 10 positions matching TRBD1. Germline V gives CDR1 MNHEY, CDR2 SVGAGI. With 6 bases clipped from V and 8 bases from J, the junction kept 12 bases outside the gene matches. The CDR3 length is 15 residues. CDR3 nucleotide sequence: TGTGCCAGCAGCTCCGGACAGGGGGGATCTCGAGGCTACACCTTC. This gives the protein CASSSGQGGSRGYTF.

The chain recombines TRBV18 with TRBJ2-1; 8 bases are shared with TRBD1. This CDR3 comprises 17 residues. Trimming cost V 0 bases and J 5 bases; bases outside gene matches: 9. Germline CDR1 and CDR2: KGHSH and LQKENI. The CDR3 spells CASSPPSRDRTNNEQFF. CDR3 DNA sequence: TGTGCCAGCTCACCACCCTCCCGGGACAGGACAAACAATGAGCAGTTCTTC.

This sequence joins TRBV27 and TRBJ1-4, with 7 positions matching TRBD1. V shed 2 bases and J 10 bases; nucleotides not matched to a gene: 13. Germline V gene sequence: CDR1 MNHEY, CDR2 SMNVEV (reference sequence). This CDR3 is 16 amino acids long. The CDR3 DNA follows: TGTGCCAGCAGTTTACGTCTGTTAGACAGGGACGGAAAACTGTTTTTT. Its translation: CASSLRLLDRDGKLFF. Full variable domain (remainder filled in from reference TRBV27 and TRBJ1-4): EAQVTQNPRYLITVTGKKLTVTCSQNMNHEYMSWYRQDPGLGLRQIYYSMNVEVTDKGDVPEGYKVSRKEKRNFPLILESPSPNQTSLYFCASSLRLLDRDGKLFFGSGTQLSVL.

This chain connects TRBV9 to TRBJ2-5, with D perhaps TRBD2 (5 bases). The V gene's germline CDR1 is SGDLS and CDR2 YYNGEE. Trimming took 0 bases from V and 5 from J, leaving 11 bases between them. The CDR3 spans 14 residues. In nucleotides, the CDR3 is TGTGCCAGCAGCGTAGATTCCGGGGTGGAGACCCAGTACTTC. Its protein is CASSVDSGVETQYF.

This clone was counted between two and nine times. The chain recombines TRBV4-2 with TRBJ1-5, with 7 positions matching TRBD1. CDR1 and CDR2 from the germline V gene are LGHNA and YNFKEQ. CDR3 length: 13 amino acids. V shed 3 bases and J 7 bases; nucleotides not matched to a gene: 3. CDR3 residues: CASSHTRGQPQHF. The CDR3 region has the DNA TGTGCCAGCAGCCATACCAGGGGGCAGCCCCAGCATTTT.

The V call is TRBV7-9, the J call TRBJ2-3; D might be TRBD2 (5 bases). The germline gives CDR1 SEHNR, CDR2 FQNEAQ (reference sequence). Trimming pared 2 bases from V and 4 bases from J, leaving 13 bases between. The CDR3 runs 15 residues. The CDR3 sequence is CASSLRGLEADTQYF. The CDR3 bases are TGTGCCAGCAGCTTAAGAGGGCTGGAGGCAGATACGCAGTATTTT.

The chain couples TRBV11-2 to TRBJ1-3; tentatively, D is TRBD1 (5 bases). CDR1 SGHAT and CDR2 FQNNGV come from the germline V gene. There are 15 residues in the CDR3. V was cut by 0 bases and J by 1 base, with 7 bases left in between. CDR3 in amino acids: CASSLDRASGNTIYF. CDR3 bases: TGTGCCAGCAGCTTAGACAGGGCATCTGGAAACACCATATATTTT.

V gene TRBV10-3 combines with J gene TRBJ1-3; tentatively, D is TRBD1 (6 bases). Trimming shortened V by 6 bases and J by 0 bases, and 9 bases separated the two germline ends. Germline-derived CDR1 and CDR2 are ENHRY and SYGVKD. The CDR3 loop spans 14 amino acids. The CDR3 coding sequence is TGTGCCATCAGGAGGGACAACTCTGGAAACACCATATATTTT. Translated: CAIRRDNSGNTIYF.

This clone was observed a handful of times. J is TRBJ1-5 and V is TRBV15; D is unclear. Trimming took 0 bases from V and 6 from J, leaving 18 bases between them. The germline V gene has CDR1 LNHNV and CDR2 YYDKDF (reference sequence). This CDR3 comprises 17 residues. The DNA for the CDR3 is TGTGCCACCAGCAGAGATAATCCGTTGGTCGCGGGTCAGCCCCAGCATTTT. Translated: CATSRDNPLVAGQPQHF.

V is TRBV5-1 and J is TRBJ1-5; no definite D call. Between the trimmed V and J ends, which lost 5 bases and 3 bases, there was a span of 15 bases. The CDR3 spans 15 residues. Germline CDR1 SGHRS, CDR2 YFSETQ. The CDR3 bases are TGCGCCAGCAGGCCAGGTACAGTTACCAATCAGCCCCAGCATTTT. This encodes CASRPGTVTNQPQHF.

The rearrangement links TRBV28 to TRBJ2-7, with TRBD1 matching over 9 bases. The germline gives CDR1 MDHEN, CDR2 SYDVKM. The J segment lost 2 bases and the V segment lost 10 bases, leaving 6 bases of the junction unmatched. The CDR3 runs 13 residues. The CDR3 here is CAMCGTGTYEQYF. The CDR3 DNA is TGTGCCATGTGCGGGACAGGGACCTACGAGCAGTACTTC.